A selection of T cell receptor beta chains follows, all from one sample in a study of blood T cell repertoires in COVID-19. Method: immunoSEQ multiplex PCR; TCRdb's copy keeps in-frame clones and lacks some. The table has tens of thousands of clones, about 92% seen once. Sequences were obtained from peripheral blood. The receptors were gathered from a man in his forties or fifties with active COVID-19. The CDR3 runs from the conserved cysteine through the conserved F or W. Each record gives: clone size, D gene, J gene, V gene, CDR3 DNA, CDR3 protein. D genes are given only for firm matches. Expanded clones are given a class, and other clones once, few, many or no size at all.

clone size: NA
D gene: TRBD1
J gene: TRBJ2-7
V gene: TRBV28
CDR3 DNA: TGTGCCAGCAGTCCGGGACAGGGTCTTAGCGAGCAGTACTTC
CDR3 protein: CASSPGQGLSEQYF

clone size: NA
D gene: TRBD1
J gene: TRBJ1-1
V gene: TRBV27
CDR3 DNA: TGTGCCAGCAGTTTAGCTGGGACAGGGTACACTGAAGCTTTCTTT
CDR3 protein: CASSLAGTGYTEAFF

clone size: NA
D gene: TRBD1
J gene: TRBJ1-2
V gene: TRBV19
CDR3 DNA: TGTGCCAGTAGTCCACGGGACAGGGGAGCGTATGGCTACACCTTC
CDR3 protein: CASSPRDRGAYGYTF

clone size: NA
D gene: TRBD2
J gene: TRBJ2-5
V gene: TRBV19
CDR3 DNA: TGTGCCAGTAGTATAACGAATAAGGGACTACAAGAGACCCAGTACTTC
CDR3 protein: CASSITNKGLQETQYF

clone size: NA
D gene: TRBD2
J gene: TRBJ2-2
V gene: TRBV10-2
CDR3 DNA: TGCGCCAGCAGGAGTAGCGGGGGGGCGTCCGGGGAGCTGTTTTTT
CDR3 protein: CASRSSGGASGELFF

clone size: NA
D gene: NA
J gene: TRBJ1-3
V gene: TRBV6-5
CDR3 DNA: TGTGCCAGCATCGATAGGAGCTCTGGAAACACCATATATTTT
CDR3 protein: CASIDRSSGNTIYF

clone size: once
D gene: NA
J gene: TRBJ2-1
V gene: TRBV6-2/TRBV6-3
CDR3 DNA: TGTGCCAGCAGTTATGGCAGGGATGGTAGTGAGCAGTTCTTC
CDR3 protein: CASSYGRDGSEQFF

clone size: NA
D gene: TRBD2
J gene: TRBJ2-5
V gene: TRBV18
CDR3 DNA: TGTGCCAGCTCACCACCGTTAGCGGGAGAGGAAGAGACCCAGTACTTC
CDR3 protein: CASSPPLAGEEETQYF

clone size: NA
D gene: TRBD2
J gene: TRBJ2-1
V gene: TRBV9
CDR3 DNA: TGTGCCAGCAGCGTAGGTGCGGGAGTCGGGAATGAGCAGTTCTTC
CDR3 protein: CASSVGAGVGNEQFF

clone size: NA
D gene: TRBD2
J gene: TRBJ2-7
V gene: TRBV6-5
CDR3 DNA: TGTGCCAGCAGGATTAAGCGGGAGGTCCGCAACGAGCAGTACTTC
CDR3 protein: CASRIKREVRNEQYF

clone size: NA
D gene: NA
J gene: TRBJ2-7
V gene: TRBV25-1
CDR3 DNA: TGTGCCAGCAGTGAATCGGAAGGGAGATCCTACGAGCAGTACTTC
CDR3 protein: CASSESEGRSYEQYF

clone size: NA
D gene: NA
J gene: TRBJ2-5
V gene: TRBV30
CDR3 DNA: TGTGCCCGATCAGGTCAGAAACAAGAGACCCAGTACTTC
CDR3 protein: CARSGQKQETQYF

clone size: NA
D gene: TRBD2
J gene: TRBJ2-3
V gene: TRBV5-1
CDR3 DNA: TGCGCCAGCAGACCGGGACTAGCGGGAGGGCCTGCAGATACGCAGTATTTT
CDR3 protein: CASRPGLAGGPADTQYF

clone size: NA
D gene: TRBD1
J gene: TRBJ2-7
V gene: TRBV5-1
CDR3 DNA: TGCGCCAGCAGCCTACAGGGGACCTACGAGCAGTACTTC
CDR3 protein: CASSLQGTYEQYF

clone size: NA
D gene: NA
J gene: TRBJ2-2
V gene: TRBV10-3
CDR3 DNA: TGTGCCATCAGTGAGTCGAGACAGGTCTCCGGGGAGCTGTTTTTT
CDR3 protein: CAISESRQVSGELFF

clone size: NA
D gene: NA
J gene: TRBJ2-7
V gene: TRBV7-9
CDR3 DNA: TGTGCCAGCAGCTTCCAAACAGGGACGGAGCAGTACTTC
CDR3 protein: CASSFQTGTEQYF

clone size: once
D gene: TRBD1
J gene: TRBJ1-1
V gene: TRBV11-3
CDR3 DNA: TGTGCCAGCAGAGTGGGACAGCTGAACACTGAAGCTTTCTTT
CDR3 protein: CASRVGQLNTEAFF

clone size: NA
D gene: NA
J gene: TRBJ1-1
V gene: TRBV6-5
CDR3 DNA: TGTGCCAGCAGAGAGGGCCGCGCTGTGAACACTGAAGCTTTCTTT
CDR3 protein: CASREGRAVNTEAFF

clone size: once
D gene: NA
J gene: TRBJ2-1
V gene: TRBV9
CDR3 DNA: TGTGCCAGCAGCCCCCGCGGACAGAGGGCCGATGAGCAGTTCTTC
CDR3 protein: CASSPRGQRADEQFF

clone size: NA
D gene: NA
J gene: TRBJ2-2
V gene: TRBV11-2
CDR3 DNA: TGTGCCAGCAGCTTAGTGGCATCTACCGGGGAGCTGTTTTTT
CDR3 protein: CASSLVASTGELFF

clone size: NA
D gene: TRBD1
J gene: TRBJ1-2
V gene: TRBV6-6
CDR3 DNA: TGTGCCAGCAGTTACTCCCGACAGGGGAAAGCCTATGGCTACACCTTC
CDR3 protein: CASSYSRQGKAYGYTF

clone size: NA
D gene: TRBD1
J gene: TRBJ2-1
V gene: TRBV30
CDR3 DNA: TGTGCCTGGACCCCCCAGGACAGGGGATTCAATGAGCAGTTCTTC
CDR3 protein: CAWTPQDRGFNEQFF

clone size: NA
D gene: NA
J gene: TRBJ2-7
V gene: TRBV6-4
CDR3 DNA: TGTGCCAGCCCACACAAAAGTGGGGCAGCCTACGAGCAGTACTTC
CDR3 protein: CASPHKSGAAYEQYF

clone size: NA
D gene: TRBD2
J gene: TRBJ2-7
V gene: TRBV2
CDR3 DNA: TGTGCCAGCAGGGCCCCCTTTTGGGGGGGGAGCTCCTACGAGCAGTACTTC
CDR3 protein: CASRAPFWGGSSYEQYF

clone size: NA
D gene: TRBD2
J gene: TRBJ2-3
V gene: TRBV5-1
CDR3 DNA: TGCGCCAGCAGCAGCCTAGCGGGGGGCACAGATACGCAGTATTTT
CDR3 protein: CASSSLAGGTDTQYF

clone size: NA
D gene: NA
J gene: TRBJ1-2
V gene: TRBV6-5
CDR3 DNA: TGTGCCAGCAGTTCAACCACAGGGTTAGGGTATGGCTACACCTTC
CDR3 protein: CASSSTTGLGYGYTF

clone size: NA
D gene: TRBD1
J gene: TRBJ1-4
V gene: TRBV2
CDR3 DNA: TGTGCCAGCAGGATCGGGACAGGGCCTAATGAAAAACTGTTTTTT
CDR3 protein: CASRIGTGPNEKLFF

clone size: NA
D gene: NA
J gene: TRBJ1-2
V gene: TRBV7-3
CDR3 DNA: TGTGCCAGCACCGCCTACCCTGGGCAATATGGCTACACCTTC
CDR3 protein: CASTAYPGQYGYTF

clone size: NA
D gene: TRBD2
J gene: TRBJ2-1
V gene: TRBV5-1
CDR3 DNA: TGCGCCAGCAGCTTGGAAGGTTTAAGCGGGAGCCCTGAGCAGTTCTTC
CDR3 protein: CASSLEGLSGSPEQFF

clone size: NA
D gene: NA
J gene: TRBJ1-3
V gene: TRBV30
CDR3 DNA: TGTGCCTGGAGTGGCAGGGGTCTCTCTGGAAACACCATATATTTT
CDR3 protein: CAWSGRGLSGNTIYF

clone size: NA
D gene: TRBD2
J gene: TRBJ2-1
V gene: TRBV24-1
CDR3 DNA: TGTGCCACCAGTGATTCCCGACTAGCGGGAAGAAGCGATGAGCAGTTCTTC
CDR3 protein: CATSDSRLAGRSDEQFF

clone size: NA
D gene: TRBD2
J gene: TRBJ2-5
V gene: TRBV5-6
CDR3 DNA: TGTGCCAGCAGCTCTAGCGGGGGCCAGTACTTC
CDR3 protein: CASSSSGGQYF

clone size: NA
D gene: NA
J gene: TRBJ2-6
V gene: TRBV5-4
CDR3 DNA: TGTGCCAGCAGCCACCGGGACTCCATCTCTGGGGCCAACGTCCTGACTTTC
CDR3 protein: CASSHRDSISGANVLTF

clone size: NA
D gene: NA
J gene: TRBJ2-5
V gene: TRBV5-5
CDR3 DNA: TGTGCCAGCAGCCCCGGGAATACAGAGACCCAGTACTTC
CDR3 protein: CASSPGNTETQYF

clone size: NA
D gene: NA
J gene: TRBJ1-2
V gene: TRBV5-1
CDR3 DNA: TGCGCCAGCAGCTTGGATGGGGCCGCCTATGGCTACACCTTC
CDR3 protein: CASSLDGAAYGYTF

clone size: NA
D gene: NA
J gene: TRBJ1-1
V gene: TRBV6-5
CDR3 DNA: TGTGCCAGCAGGATGCGGAGGGAGAACACTGAAGCTTTCTTT
CDR3 protein: CASRMRRENTEAFF

clone size: NA
D gene: NA
J gene: TRBJ2-1
V gene: TRBV7-6
CDR3 DNA: TGTGCCAGCAGCTTAGCCGGCGGGGTAGGCAATGAGCAGTTCTTC
CDR3 protein: CASSLAGGVGNEQFF

clone size: NA
D gene: TRBD1
J gene: TRBJ2-2
V gene: TRBV28
CDR3 DNA: TGTGCCAGCAGTTGGACAGGGCCCACCGGGGAGCTGTTTTTT
CDR3 protein: CASSWTGPTGELFF

clone size: NA
D gene: TRBD1
J gene: TRBJ2-5
V gene: TRBV24-1
CDR3 DNA: TGTGCCACCAGTGACCCGGGACAGGGGGCAGAGACCCAGTACTTC
CDR3 protein: CATSDPGQGAETQYF

clone size: NA
D gene: TRBD1
J gene: TRBJ1-2
V gene: TRBV7-9
CDR3 DNA: TGTGCCAGCAGTTCGGACAGGGGTGGCTACACCTTC
CDR3 protein: CASSSDRGGYTF